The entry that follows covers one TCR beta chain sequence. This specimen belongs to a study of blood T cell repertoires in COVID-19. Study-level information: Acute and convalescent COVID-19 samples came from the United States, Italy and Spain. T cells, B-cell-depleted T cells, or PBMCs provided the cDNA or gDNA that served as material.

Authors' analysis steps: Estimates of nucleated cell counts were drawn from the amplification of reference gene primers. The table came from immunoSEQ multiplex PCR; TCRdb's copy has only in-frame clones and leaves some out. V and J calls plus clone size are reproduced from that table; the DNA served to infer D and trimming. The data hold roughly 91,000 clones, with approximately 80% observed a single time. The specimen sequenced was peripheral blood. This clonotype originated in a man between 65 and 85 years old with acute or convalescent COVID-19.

In DNA, the CDR3 is TGTGCCAGCAGCAGACTAGCGGGGGGCCTGTCCGGTACGCAGTATTTT. It yields the protein CASSRLAGGLSGTQYF. The rearrangement joins TRBV7-2 to TRBJ2-3, with TRBD2 matching over 13 bases. The CDR3 sequence is 16 residues long. CDR1 and CDR2 (germline): SGHTA, FQGNSA. Trimming cost V 5 bases and J 8 bases; bases outside gene matches: 10.